The 15 T cell receptor beta chains below were found in one sample sequenced in a study of blood T cell repertoires in COVID-19. Assay used: immunoSEQ multiplex PCR; TCRdb lists only in-frame clones, some missing. The profile shows 140,000 to 150,000 clones, around 80% of them singletons. The sequencing sample was made of peripheral blood. Receptors were obtained from a man aged 55 to 69 with active or convalescent COVID-19.

V gene TRBV30 combines with J gene TRBJ1-1; D remains unclear. Germline loops: CDR1 GTSNPN, CDR2 SVGIG (reference sequence). This CDR3 has 11 residues. V gave up 2 bases and J gave up 8 bases, with 9 bases separating them. CDR3 amino acids: CAWSTVVEAFF. The CDR3 nucleotides read TGTGCCTGGAGTACAGTAGTCGAAGCTTTCTTT. The full variable domain, completed using reference TRBV30 and TRBJ1-1, is SQTIHQWPATLVQPVGSPLSLECTVEGTSNPNLYWYRQAAGRGLQLLFYSVGIGQISSEVPQNLSASRPQDRQFILSSKKLLLSDSGFYLCAWSTVVEAFFGQGTRLTVV.

The chain couples TRBV27 to TRBJ1-1; tentative D call: TRBD1 (5 bases). The CDR3 runs 15 residues. The V and J ends lost 5 bases and 4 bases respectively, with 17 bases between them. The germline CDR1 and CDR2 sequences are MNHEY and SMNVEV (reference sequence). CDR3 sequence (DNA): TGTGCCAGCAGTAATCAGCGTGGGGGAGGCACTGAAGCTTTCTTT. Protein: CASSNQRGGGTEAFF.

This clone was counted only a few times. This chain joins TRBV2 and TRBJ1-2; D is undetermined. Germline assignment: CDR1 SNHLY and CDR2 FYNNEI. Deletions cut 4 bases from V and 4 bases from J, with 10 bases between. The CDR3 sequence is 13 residues long. In nucleotides, the CDR3 is TGTGCCAGCAGTGCTGAGCCGAGCTATGGCTACACCTTC. Encoded protein: CASSAEPSYGYTF. The full variable domain, rest sourced from reference TRBV2 and TRBJ1-2, is EPEVTQTPSHQVTQMGQEVILRCVPISNHLYFYWYRQILGQKVEFLVSFYNNEISEKSEIFDDQFSVERPDGSNFTLKIRSTKLEDSAMYFCASSAEPSYGYTFGSGTRLTVV.

The rearrangement links TRBV11-3 to TRBJ1-1, with 9 nucleotides matching TRBD1. The CDR3 contains 16 residues. The germline V gene encodes CDR1 SGHNT and CDR2 YENEEA. J gave up 3 bases and V 5 bases, and 10 bases lay outside the gene matches. CDR3 coding DNA: TGTGCCAGCAGCCCTAACTACAGGGGGCGGGACACTGAAGCTTTCTTT. Translation gives CASSPNYRGRDTEAFF. The full variable domain, completed using reference TRBV11-3 and TRBJ1-1, is EAGVVQSPRYKIIEKKQPVAFWCNPISGHNTLYWYLQNLGQGPELLIRYENEEAVDDSQLPKDRFSAERLKGVDSTLKIQPAELGDSAVYLCASSPNYRGRDTEAFFGQGTRLTVV.

The chain links TRBV7-2 to TRBJ2-1, with 13 positions matching TRBD2. Germline CDR1 and CDR2: SGHTA and FQGNSA. This CDR3 comprises 17 residues. V shed 5 bases and J 4 bases; nucleotides not matched to a gene: 8. The CDR3 loop is CASSPRLAGGQYNEQFF. The CDR3 DNA is TGTGCCAGCAGCCCCCGACTAGCGGGAGGCCAATACAATGAGCAGTTCTTC.

The V and J genes are TRBV11-2 and TRBJ2-5, with 7 bases that match TRBD2. The V and J ends lost 3 bases and 4 bases, in that order; junction bases with no gene match: 5. The CDR3 covers 14 residues. Germline CDR1 and CDR2: SGHAT and FQNNGV. The CDR3 DNA is TGTGCCAGCAGCTTTTCCCCGGGAGGAGAGACCCAGTACTTC. Its protein is CASSFSPGGETQYF.

The chain is built from TRBV19 and TRBJ1-6; TRBD1 is a possible D gene (5 bases). V was shortened by 6 bases and J by 9 bases, with 18 bases between the two germline ends. Germline lookup yields CDR1 LNHDA and CDR2 SQIVND (reference sequence). The CDR3 has 15 amino acids. The CDR3 region is CASRKGRGAVSPLHF. The DNA for the CDR3 is TGTGCCAGTAGGAAAGGGAGGGGTGCGGTTTCACCCCTCCACTTT.

CDR3 nucleotide sequence: TGTGCCACCAGCAGAGACCTTACTAACTATGGCTACACCTTC. Its protein is CATSRDLTNYGYTF. This chain links TRBV15 with TRBJ1-2, with no clear D. V lost 0 bases, J lost 0 bases, and 5 bases lay in between. This CDR3 is built from 14 residues. CDR1 and CDR2 from the germline V gene are LNHNV and YYDKDF (reference sequence).

The rearrangement links TRBV7-2 to TRBJ1-1, with a possible D match to TRBD1 (6 bases). The CDR3 runs to 14 residues. V dropped 0 bases and J dropped 4 bases, with 9 bases sitting between them. Germline V gives CDR1 SGHTA, CDR2 FQGNSA. CDR3 residues: CASSLATGITEAFF. The CDR3 region has the DNA TGTGCCAGCAGCTTAGCGACAGGTATCACTGAAGCTTTCTTT.

The rearrangement joins TRBV19 to TRBJ2-5, with D possibly TRBD1 on 6 matching bases. The CDR3 has 15 residues. CDR1 is LNHDA and CDR2 is SQIVND in the germline V gene (reference sequence). Trimming took 2 bases from V and 3 from J, leaving 13 bases between them. CDR3: CASSITWQGKETQYF. The CDR3 nucleotides are TGTGCCAGTAGTATAACATGGCAGGGGAAAGAGACCCAGTACTTC.

The chain uses TRBV9 and TRBJ2-2; weak D call: TRBD1 (5 bases). With 0 bases removed from V and 4 bases from J, the gap between germline ends came to 7 bases. Looked up from germline, CDR1 is SGDLS and CDR2 is YYNGEE. This CDR3 has 14 residues. The CDR3 spells CASSVGQGTGELFF. The CDR3, as DNA: TGTGCCAGCAGCGTAGGGCAGGGCACCGGGGAGCTGTTTTTT.

The chain uses TRBV2 and TRBJ1-6; D not certain. Germline loops: CDR1 SNHLY, CDR2 FYNNEI. V shed 6 bases and J shed 10 bases, with 22 bases lying between them. This CDR3 region has 16 residues. The CDR3 nucleotides are TGTGCCAGCAGCGTGCGGAGAGCACACTACTCCTCACCCCTCCACTTT. Its translation: CASSVRRAHYSSPLHF.

This clone has a handful of counts. The chain uses TRBV4-1 and TRBJ1-1; maybe TRBD1 (5 bases). Trimming stripped 1 base from V and 4 bases from J, with 10 bases between. This CDR3 spans 14 amino acids. Germline V gives CDR1 MGHRA, CDR2 YSYEKL. CDR3 nucleotide sequence: TGCGCCAGCAGCCAAGCGCAGGGTATCACTGAAGCTTTCTTT. This encodes CASSQAQGITEAFF.

The chain couples TRBV9 to TRBJ2-1; D call uncertain. This CDR3 region has 15 residues. Between the trimmed V and J ends, which lost 0 bases and 6 bases, there was a span of 13 bases. The germline V gene encodes CDR1 SGDLS and CDR2 YYNGEE. CDR3 in amino acids: CASSVGSSIGNEQFF. CDR3 nucleotides: TGTGCCAGCAGCGTAGGTTCGTCGATCGGCAATGAGCAGTTCTTC.

This sequence joins TRBV18 and TRBJ1-1, with 7 bases lining up with TRBD1. After removal of 5 bases from V and 2 bases from J, the junction contained 8 bases not matched to a gene. The CDR3 spans 15 residues. Germline V gene lookup returns CDR1 KGHSH and CDR2 LQKENI. CDR3 in DNA: TGTGCCAGCTCAATGGAACAGGGGAGAAACACTGAAGCTTTCTTT. This codes for CASSMEQGRNTEAFF. The full variable domain, in which reference TRBV18 and TRBJ1-1 provide the parts outside the CDR3, is NAGVMQNPRHLVRRRGQEARLRCSPMKGHSHVYWYRQLPEEGLKFMVYLQKENIIDESGMPKERFSAEFPKEGPSILRIQQVVRGDSAAYFCASSMEQGRNTEAFFGQGTRLTVV.